Listed here are 7 T cell receptor beta chains from one sample, sequenced in a study of T cell changes during pregnancy in multiple sclerosis. TCRdb's copy holds only in-frame clones and misses some; the assay was immunoSEQ multiplex PCR. The table shows about 70,000 clones, with approximately 94% occurring only once. Sample: peripheral blood, taken in the third trimester of pregnancy. These receptors were obtained from a female donor with multiple sclerosis, enrolled in a pregnancy study.

J is TRBJ2-7 and V is TRBV19; D might be TRBD1 (5 bases). This CDR3 has 15 amino acids. From germline, CDR1 is LNHDA and CDR2 SQIVND (reference sequence). Trimming left V 5 bases short and J 0 bases short, with 14 bases between. The CDR3 region has the DNA TGTGCCAGTAGTGTTTCGACAGTCTCCTCCTACGAGCAGTACTTC. It specifies CASSVSTVSSYEQYF.

The chain joins TRBV5-5 to TRBJ1-1; D may be TRBD1 (6 bases). Germline loops: CDR1 SGHKS, CDR2 YYEKEE (reference sequence). The CDR3 totals 16 residues. With 4 bases removed from V and 0 bases from J, the gap between germline ends came to 16 bases. CDR3 DNA sequence: TGTGCCAGCAGCAATATTTCTCCAGGGGTGAACACTGAAGCTTTCTTT. The encoded protein is CASSNISPGVNTEAFF.

The rearrangement uses TRBV5-1 and TRBJ1-2; D gene unclear. V lost 0 bases and J 2 bases, leaving 5 bases between the germline ends. The CDR3 length is 13 residues. Germline loops: CDR1 SGHRS, CDR2 YFSETQ. The DNA of the CDR3 is TGCGCCAGCAGCTTGGGACAAAACTATGGCTACACCTTC. Amino acid sequence: CASSLGQNYGYTF. Full variable domain (rest looked up from reference TRBV5-1 and TRBJ1-2): KAGVTQTPRYLIKTRGQQVTLSCSPISGHRSVSWYQQTPGQGLQFLFEYFSETQRNKGNFPGRFSGRQFSNSRSEMNVSTLELGDSALYLCASSLGQNYGYTFGSGTRLTVV.

This clone was seen just once. V usage is TRBV6-5 and J usage is TRBJ2-7; tentative D call: TRBD2 (5 bases). Germline V gives CDR1 MNHEY, CDR2 SVGAGI. CDR3 length equals 13 residues. Trimming stripped 5 bases from V and 6 bases from J, with 14 bases between. The CDR3 sequence is CASSEQLGGEQYF. The CDR3 nucleotides are TGTGCCAGCAGTGAACAACTAGGAGGCGAGCAGTACTTC.

J is TRBJ2-7 and V is TRBV14, with TRBD2 identical over 11 bases. Germline V gene lookup returns CDR1 SGHDN and CDR2 FVKESK. The CDR3 is 15 amino acids. V shed 2 bases, J shed 4 bases, and the junction held 4 bases outside the gene matches. The CDR3 bases are TGTGCCAGCAGCCAATGGGGGACTAGCGGTTACGAGCAGTACTTC. This sequence encodes CASSQWGTSGYEQYF. The variable domain in full, completed from reference TRBV14 and TRBJ2-7, reads EAGVTQFPSHSVIEKGQTVTLRCDPISGHDNLYWYRRVMGKEIKFLLHFVKESKQDESGMPNNRFLAERTGGTYSTLKVQPAELEDSGVYFCASSQWGTSGYEQYFGPGTRLTVT.

This chain's CDR3 is CASSSGQGATEAFF. The CDR3 DNA follows: TGTGCCAGCAGCTCAGGACAGGGGGCGACTGAAGCTTTCTTT. The rearrangement links TRBV7-2 to TRBJ1-1; 11 bases are shared with TRBD1. From germline, CDR1 is SGHTA and CDR2 FQGNSA. The CDR3 covers 14 residues. Losses at the gene ends were 4 bases for V and 5 bases for J; bases not matched to a gene: 3. Together with reference TRBV7-2 and TRBJ1-1, the CDR3 gives the full variable domain: GAGVSQSPSNKVTEKGKDVELRCDPISGHTALYWYRQSLGQGLEFLIYFQGNSAPDKSGLPSDRFSAERTGGSVSTLTIQRTQQEDSAVYLCASSSGQGATEAFFGQGTRLTVV.

The chain recombines TRBV9 with TRBJ1-2; a possible D gene is TRBD1 (5 bases). V gave up 6 bases and J gave up 2 bases, with 8 bases separating them. There are 12 residues in the CDR3. The V gene's germline CDR1 is SGDLS and CDR2 YYNGEE. CDR3: CASNRQNYGYTF. CDR3 nucleotide sequence: TGTGCCAGCAACAGACAGAACTATGGCTACACCTTC.